Listed below are T cell receptor beta chains from one sample, sequenced in a study of cytomegalovirus exposure and HLA in healthy donors. The repertoire was sequenced with immunoSEQ multiplex PCR; TCRdb's copy has only in-frame clones and lacks some. This table has about 190,000 clones, roughly four fifths appearing once. The sequencing sample was made of PBMCs. These receptors all come from a man aged 18 to 29 in good health and CMV-seronegative. Both conserved end residues are part of each CDR3. Some rows have no size entry. The others give once, few or many, or a class for an expanded clone.

j_call v_call clone_size cdr3_aa
TRBJ2-1 TRBV28 . CASSRLAEQFF
TRBJ2-7 TRBV6-5 . CASSRGQLYEQYF
TRBJ2-1 TRBV19 . CASSDPPGSDEQFF
TRBJ2-1 TRBV14 . CASSQDPWASEQFF
TRBJ2-3 TRBV6-1 . CASSDAYRGRTDTQYF
. TRBV25-1 . CASSGTTTVLPYEQYF
TRBJ1-6 TRBV18 few CASSPSRTRIPYNSPLHF
TRBJ2-7 TRBV25-1 few CASSARQGLYEQYF
TRBJ2-2 TRBV6-1 . CASSAPGTPHTGELFF
TRBJ2-7 TRBV19 . CASSMGDSLTYEQYF
TRBJ2-3 TRBV7-9 . CASSRQGITDTQYF
TRBJ2-4 TRBV10-3 . CAIRDGTAGNIQYF
TRBJ2-1 TRBV9 . CASSVDSSYNEQFF
TRBJ2-1 TRBV7-9 . CASSLIRTDGEQFF
TRBJ1-3 TRBV9 . CASSVAAGLGSGNTIYF
TRBJ2-3 TRBV7-9 . CASSLQQSTDTQYF
TRBJ1-5 TRBV27 . CASSLSRAWPQHF
TRBJ1-3 TRBV19 . CASSMGRPGSGNTIYF
TRBJ2-1 TRBV19 . CASSVAGVGEQFF
TRBJ2-1 TRBV4-3 . CASSQGRGIRSVNEQFF
TRBJ1-5 TRBV6-1 . CASSTRTGINQPQHF
TRBJ1-5 TRBV19 . CASSPYNQPQHF
TRBJ2-2 TRBV4-3 few CASSQDNRAGELFF
TRBJ2-2 TRBV6-1 once CASSARLSSNTGELFF
TRBJ2-5 TRBV15 . CATSRDLSGEETQYF
TRBJ2-3 TRBV7-3 . CASSPVAEFTDTQYF
TRBJ2-3 TRBV10-3 . CAISDGTHENTDTQYF
TRBJ2-7 TRBV18 . CASSLTGTSGRFSYEQYF
TRBJ1-1 TRBV4-3 once CASSQEGQGRAEAFF
TRBJ2-5 TRBV19 few CASGQRKETQYF
TRBJ2-7 TRBV11-2 . CASSLNRFYEQYF
TRBJ2-7 TRBV29-1 . CSVSGGSYEQYF
TRBJ2-3 TRBV7-6 . CASQQTRFDTQYF
TRBJ2-5 TRBV5-1 . CASSSRTPETQYF
TRBJ2-3 TRBV29-1 . CSVELASGGVDTQYF
TRBJ2-1 TRBV2 few CASSEDSNEQFF
TRBJ2-5 TRBV5-1 once CASTFWGEETQYF